This TCR beta chain comes out of a study of blood T cells in healthy people across ages (dated by TCRdb to between 2015 and 2017). At the level of the whole study: In model experiments, roughly one uniquely barcoded TCR beta cDNA molecule per two T cells was captured by template switching. To track age-related changes in TCR beta repertoire diversity, the study relied on deep sequencing normalized with unique cDNA molecular identifiers. Donors were grouped into four age groups: young (average approximately 15 years), middle-aged (39), aged (around 60) and long-lived (around 82). To avoid experimental bias, donors of different ages were randomly spread across the sequencing lanes. Using the same blood draw, the study looked at two additional independent replicas of 1 million unique cDNA reads for two donors, one aged 18 to 30 and the other aged 80 or older. The full study reports these points: Estimates of total diversity based on one million sequenced T cells were regarded as lower bounds and as underestimates. Bulk unsorted PBMC profiling prevented conclusive comparison of naive and antigen-experienced compartments. Observed TCR beta diversity per million T cells fell roughly linearly with age, and a significant reduction was already apparent by age around 40. A strong correlation was found between observed TCR beta diversity and the percentage of naive T cells measured by flow cytometry. Compared with the aged group, more naive CD4+ T cells, fewer expanded clones and increased TCR diversity were shown by the long-lived group, suggesting age selection. Because donor CMV infection status was unknown, age-related changes in expanded clonotypes were potentially confounded.

The approximately 41 donors, aged about 6 to 95 years, were systemically healthy Caucasian individuals from Russia. About 9.6 milliliters of peripheral blood were collected from each donor into EDTA-treated Vacutainer tubes. Ficoll-Paque density-gradient centrifugation was used to isolate PBMCs, with at least 6.5 million per sample. Trizol reagent was used to extract total RNA from PBMCs, with at least 6 micrograms per sample. For every donor, flow cytometry on a PBMC aliquot measured the percentage of naive CD45RAhigh/CD27high T cells. In the germline V gene, CDR1 corresponds to MGHRA and CDR2 to YSYEKL. The CDR3 holds 15 amino acids from the cysteine to the phenylalanine. Left in the record is the CDR3 DNA by itself, 45 bases read in frame from the first base. The library was generated by 5' RACE. The reads were generated on an Illumina HiSeq 2500. A second about 7 to 12 cycle PCR used a sample-barcoded 5' primer and a J-beta primer mix. A template-switch 5' adaptor carrying 12 random nucleotides introduced a unique molecular identifier onto each TCR beta cDNA molecule. Each sample yielded at least 3 million CDR3-containing paired-end reads. The Mint cDNA synthesis kit, primed by a TRBC-specific oligonucleotide, was used to synthesize first-strand cDNA from all RNA. Following uracil-DNA glycosylase treatment, all cDNA underwent a first 18-cycle PCR with the universal primers M1SS and BC2_uni_R. Per the source publication's procedure: Normalization of each sample was performed by random selection of 1 million high-quality reads, each carrying a distinct molecular identifier. Reads sharing molecular identifiers were discarded rather than binned into consensus sequences. MiTCR, with a Q25 quality threshold and the strictest error-elimination algorithm, was used for CDR3 identification, clonotype clustering and error correction. A nonparametric unseen species model with Euler transformation was used to estimate lower-bound total TCR beta diversity. TCRdb ran its own pipeline on the public reads, namely fastp trimming at Q25 and MiXCR clone calling, and kept in-frame beta chains. Each entry merges the rows of one CDR3 protein and shows their most common DNA and genes. In this record, the V and J calls reflect TCRdb's handling and not the investigators' own analysis. Present in this sample are about 940,000 distinct CDR3 sequences, under 50% of which were seen just once. The ten largest clones represent around an eighth of the sample.

On this clonotype itself: The antigen this receptor binds is unknown. At one of its ends the junction is not consistent with the germline gene, which may arise from a read error.

The sample consisted of blood. The chain is made from TRBV4-1 and TRBJ1-1; a tentative D match to TRBD1 spans 5 bases. The sequence was obtained from a young man in good health. CDR3 region: CAGSRGGGLDTEAFF. The DNA is as follows: TGCGCCGGCAGCCGGGGTGGGGGTTTAGACACTGAAGCTTTCTTT.